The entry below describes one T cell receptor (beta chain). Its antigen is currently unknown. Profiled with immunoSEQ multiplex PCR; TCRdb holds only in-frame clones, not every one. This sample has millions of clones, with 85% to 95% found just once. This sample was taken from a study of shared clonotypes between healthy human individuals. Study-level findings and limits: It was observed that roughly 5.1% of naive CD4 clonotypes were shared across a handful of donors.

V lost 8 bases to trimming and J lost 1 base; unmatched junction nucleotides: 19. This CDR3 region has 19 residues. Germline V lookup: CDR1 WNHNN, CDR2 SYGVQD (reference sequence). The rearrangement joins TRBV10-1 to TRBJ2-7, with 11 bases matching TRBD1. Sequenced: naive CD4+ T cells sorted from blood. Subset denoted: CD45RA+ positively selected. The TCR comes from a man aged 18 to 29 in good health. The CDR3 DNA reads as TGCGCCAGCTACTTTACCATCGGCCCCGGGACAGGGGGATCCTACGAGCAGTACTTC. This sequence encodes CASYFTIGPGTGGSYEQYF.